The T cell receptor beta chain under discussion was sequenced for a study of monozygotic twins with inflammatory bowel disease. Following a re-call of the 5' RACE reads, TCRdb has one entry per CDR3 protein and lacks DNA. The sample's table shows roughly 120,000 distinct CDR3 sequences. Germline CDR1 and CDR2: SGHTA and FQGNSA. This CDR3 has 16 residues. The specimen sequenced was blood. The chain has TRBV7-2 and TRBJ2-1; there is no DNA to check the TCRdb D call of TRBD1. The receptor was isolated from a human donor with ulcerative colitis or Crohn's disease, or a healthy co-twin of an affected twin (not recorded which). Here the CDR3 reads CASSLRTASVRNEQFF.